This record concerns one T cell receptor (beta chain) sequence. The sample belongs to a study of blood T cell repertoires in COVID-19. Turning to the study itself: Samples taken during acute and convalescent COVID-19 were collected in the United States, Italy and Spain. Nucleic acid was either cDNA or gDNA, and it came from T cells, B-cell-depleted T cells, or PBMCs.

In the original analysis: Cell counts per sample came from amplifying reference gene primers. Assay: immunoSEQ multiplex PCR; the TCRdb copy retains only in-frame clones and omits some. The D gene and trimming were derived from the DNA, and the V and J assignments and clone size from that table. This sample yields around 94,000 clones, of which roughly four fifths are seen a single time; 9.5% to 10% belongs to the top ten. V lost 6 bases to trimming and J lost 2 bases, with 17 bases between them. There are 16 residues in the CDR3. Germline CDR1 LNHDA, CDR2 SQIVND (reference sequence). The chain is built from TRBV19 and TRBJ2-4, with D possibly matching TRBD2 (6 bases). Sequences were obtained from peripheral blood. The clonotype originates from a man between 40 and 49 years old with active or convalescent COVID-19. CDR3 in DNA: TGTGCCAGTAGCAAGGGGACGGAGGGTACCAAAAACATTCAGTACTTC. Its protein is CASSKGTEGTKNIQYF.